This TCR beta chain was documented in a study of T cell changes during pregnancy in multiple sclerosis (dated by TCRdb to the late 2010s). For the study in its entirety: The study examined how the T cell repertoire changed over the course of pregnancy in women with multiple sclerosis.

Libraries came from the immunoSEQ multiplex PCR assay. TCRdb holds this immuneACCESS table with in-frame rearrangements only. Some clones are missing; in checked studies, unresolved V genes explain under half, and the rest has no known cause. The sample table records around 55,000 clones; 75% to 90% of these occur just once. Jointly, the top ten make up 0.45% to 0.75% of the sample. This clone turned up a few times. Its antigen target is currently unknown. Qualities for individual bases were not recorded, and no much larger clone is one base off. The identical CDR3 is also encoded by other nucleotide sequences in the sample. The cysteine opens and the phenylalanine closes a CDR3 of 13 amino acids. The CDR3 DNA has 39 bases and is translated from base 1. At the junction V is shortened by 6 bases and J by 0 bases, with 9 bases in between. For CDR1 and CDR2, the germline V gene lists WSHSY and SAAADI.

The sequence links TRBV10-2 to TRBJ2-7, with TRBD1 perhaps the D gene, on 6 matching bases. This TCR was sampled from a female donor with multiple sclerosis, enrolled in a pregnancy study. The specimen comprised CD4+ T cells from peripheral blood mononuclear cells, sampled in the first trimester of pregnancy. In nucleotide form, the sequence is TGCGCCAGCAGAGAGGACAGCTCCTACGAGCAGTACTTC. Its translation is CASREDSSYEQYF.